This T cell receptor (beta chain) was identified in a study of CD8+CD57+ T cells in acquired aplastic anemia. At the level of the study: When averaged, DNA from sorted CD4+ and CD8+ cells came to about 3 ug.

Germline assignment: CDR1 SGHTA and CDR2 FQGNSA. V dropped 5 bases and J dropped 7 bases, with 14 bases sitting between them. This CDR3 is built from 13 residues. The study profiled TCR beta VDJ and CDR3 using genomic DNA as template. TCRdb recomputed calls from the reads with MiXCR, one row per CDR3 protein. The sample shows around 170,000 distinct CDR3 sequences, 55% to 75% of them seen only once. Notes on the study in general: Significant differences in CD8+ Simpson's diversity were not observed between patients and controls. Researchers report that some 31 CD8+ CDR3 sequences appeared in both patients and controls.

A few counts support this clonotype. What it binds is not known. This receptor was identified in a human donor in good health. Material for sequencing was sorted CD4+, CD8+, or CD8+CD57+ T cells (not recorded which) from PBMCs. The chain links TRBV7-2 to TRBJ2-5, with D possibly TRBD1 on 7 matching bases. The CDR3 nucleotides read TGTGCCAGCAGCCCTGGGACAGCGGGGACCCAGTACTTC. Protein: CASSPGTAGTQYF.